A selection of T cell receptor beta chains follows, all from one sample in a study of cytomegalovirus exposure and HLA in healthy donors. Generated by immunoSEQ multiplex PCR, the TCRdb table keeps only in-frame clones and is missing some. The sample carries some 110,000 clones, about 88% recorded once. The sequenced material came from PBMCs. All receptors come from a man aged 18 to 29 in good health and CMV-seropositive. Both conserved end residues are trimmed from each CDR3. A D gene is named only where the DNA matches it firmly. The size field is filled for only some rows; it gives once, few, many or a size class.

cdr3_aa,j_call,v_call,d_call,clone_size
ASSHSDFSYNEQF,TRBJ2-1,TRBV18,.,.
ASSYSVDTGELF,TRBJ2-2,TRBV6-5,.,.
ASSIRGKDYEQY,TRBJ2-7,TRBV19,.,.
ASSLVPSGAGDTQY,TRBJ2-3,TRBV5-6,TRBD2,.
ASTSGGHDTQY,TRBJ2-3,TRBV27,TRBD2,.
AWSGGQGSNQPQH,TRBJ1-5,TRBV30,TRBD1,.
ASSPGAASQETQY,TRBJ2-5,TRBV4-1,.,once
ASSQTSAYNEQF,TRBJ2-1,TRBV11-3,TRBD2,once
ASTNRASNEKLF,TRBJ1-4,TRBV2,.,once
VGGAHSYEQY,TRBJ2-7,TRBV6-1,TRBD2,.
ASRAGPFYEQY,TRBJ2-7,TRBV5-1,.,.
ASGVRGRRSLYGYT,TRBJ1-2,TRBV21-1,.,few
ASSSQGLVNEQF,TRBJ2-1,TRBV19,.,.
AIRRSTSGGQETQY,TRBJ2-5,TRBV10-3,TRBD2,.
ASTLPGDSSSYEQY,TRBJ2-7,TRBV19,.,.
ASSVEFGDNQPQH,TRBJ1-5,TRBV9,.,once
ASSLDRSSYNEQF,TRBJ2-1,TRBV14,.,.
ASSFQGAANEKLF,TRBJ1-4,TRBV9,TRBD1,.
ASSRGSQPQH,TRBJ1-5,TRBV19,.,.
ASSFGTPGARTQNTIY,TRBJ1-3,TRBV27,.,few
ASGPSRAAGEQY,TRBJ2-7,TRBV6-5,.,.
ASSPSGDEQY,TRBJ2-7,TRBV18,.,once
ASSLEGSSYNEQF,TRBJ2-1,TRBV11-2,.,once
AISVGDRGQETQY,TRBJ2-5,TRBV10-3,TRBD1,.
ASSEQGASYEQY,TRBJ2-7,TRBV2,TRBD1,.
ASSLVTGETQY,TRBJ2-5,TRBV5-5,.,.
ASTAGAGRAF,TRBJ1-1,TRBV6-1,.,many
ASNGGASYEQY,TRBJ2-7,TRBV7-9,.,.
ASSLRYASDEQF,TRBJ2-1,TRBV6-5,.,.
ASSAPEGLNTEAF,TRBJ1-1,TRBV7-9,.,.
ASSQDGGQPNEQF,TRBJ2-1,TRBV4-1,.,.